The sequence of this T cell receptor (beta chain) was determined in a study of OX40 agonist ivuxolimab in advanced cancers. Judged by abundance, this clone is medium-sized. Its antigen is unknown. Germline-derived CDR1 and CDR2 are MDHEN and SYDVKM. The CDR3 is 13 residues long. V was clipped by 2 bases and J by 9 bases, with 11 bases between them. General observations from the study: CD4+ and CD8+ T cells in blood underwent clonal expansion by week 6 at 0.1 to 3.0 mg/kg. Partial responders receiving 0.1-3.0 mg/kg showed among the lowest clonal expansion.

A history of autoimmune disease or systemic immunosuppression excluded patients. Patients had blood sampled at baseline and again on cycle 4 day 1 and cycle 7 day 1. Method: immunoSEQ multiplex PCR; TCRdb's copy keeps in-frame clones and lacks some. The profile shows approximately 52,000 clones, roughly 86% of them singletons. Sample: CD4+ or CD8+ T cells sorted from blood, taken in a trial of the OX40 agonist ivuxolimab. The J gene is TRBJ1-3, the V gene TRBV28; D remains ambiguous. The sequence was collected from an adult with an advanced solid tumor such as melanoma, head and neck, liver or kidney cancer. The CDR3, as DNA: TGTGCCAGCAGTTTAGGAGGGCCCGGCACCATATATTTT. It codes for CASSLGGPGTIYF.